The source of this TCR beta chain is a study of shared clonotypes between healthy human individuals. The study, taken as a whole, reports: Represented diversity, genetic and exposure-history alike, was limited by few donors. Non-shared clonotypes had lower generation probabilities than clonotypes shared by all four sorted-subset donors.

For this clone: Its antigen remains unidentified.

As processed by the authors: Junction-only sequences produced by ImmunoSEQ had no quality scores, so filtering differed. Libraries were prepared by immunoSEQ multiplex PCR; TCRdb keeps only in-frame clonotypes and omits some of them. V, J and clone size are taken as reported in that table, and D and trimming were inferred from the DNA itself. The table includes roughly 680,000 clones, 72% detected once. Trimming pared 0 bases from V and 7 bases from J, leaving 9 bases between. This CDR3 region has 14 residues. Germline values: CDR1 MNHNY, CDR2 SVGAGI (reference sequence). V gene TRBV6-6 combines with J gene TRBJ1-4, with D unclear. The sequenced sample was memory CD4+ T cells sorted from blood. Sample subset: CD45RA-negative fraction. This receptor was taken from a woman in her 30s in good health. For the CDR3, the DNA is TGTGCCAGCAGTTACTCCGTTTTGGGTGAAAAACTGTTTTTT. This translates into CASSYSVLGEKLFF.